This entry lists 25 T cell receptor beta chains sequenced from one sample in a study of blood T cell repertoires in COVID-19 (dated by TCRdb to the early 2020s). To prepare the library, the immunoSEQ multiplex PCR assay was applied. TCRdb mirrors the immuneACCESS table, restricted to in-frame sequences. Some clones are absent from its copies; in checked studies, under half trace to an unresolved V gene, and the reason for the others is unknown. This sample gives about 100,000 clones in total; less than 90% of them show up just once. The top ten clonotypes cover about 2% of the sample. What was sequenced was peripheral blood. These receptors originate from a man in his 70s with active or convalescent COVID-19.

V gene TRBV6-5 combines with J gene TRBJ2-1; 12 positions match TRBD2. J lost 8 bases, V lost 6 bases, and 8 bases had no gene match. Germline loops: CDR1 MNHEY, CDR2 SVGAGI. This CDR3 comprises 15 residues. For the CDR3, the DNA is TGTGCCAGCAGCCCCACTAGCGGGGGGCTGTATGAGCAGTTCTTC. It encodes CASSPTSGGLYEQFF.

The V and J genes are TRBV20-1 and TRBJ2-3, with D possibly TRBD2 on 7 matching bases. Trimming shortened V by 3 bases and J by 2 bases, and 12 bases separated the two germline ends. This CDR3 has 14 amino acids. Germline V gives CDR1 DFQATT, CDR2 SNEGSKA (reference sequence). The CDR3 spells CSASGGGNTDTQYF. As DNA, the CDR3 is TGCAGTGCTAGTGGCGGGGGCAACACAGATACGCAGTATTTT.

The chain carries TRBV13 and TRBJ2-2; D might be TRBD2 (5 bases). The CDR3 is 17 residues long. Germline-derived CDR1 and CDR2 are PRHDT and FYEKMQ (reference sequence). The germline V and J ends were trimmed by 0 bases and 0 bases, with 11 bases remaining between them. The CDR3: CASSLGPGVTNTGELFF. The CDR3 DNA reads TGTGCCAGCAGCTTAGGCCCCGGGGTAACGAACACCGGGGAGCTGTTTTTT.

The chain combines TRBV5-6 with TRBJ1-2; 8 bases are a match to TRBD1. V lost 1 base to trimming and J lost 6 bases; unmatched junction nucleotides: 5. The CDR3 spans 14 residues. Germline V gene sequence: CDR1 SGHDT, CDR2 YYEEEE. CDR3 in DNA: TGTGCCAGCAGCTTGTTCCAGGGGGCGAATGGCTACACCTTC. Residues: CASSLFQGANGYTF.

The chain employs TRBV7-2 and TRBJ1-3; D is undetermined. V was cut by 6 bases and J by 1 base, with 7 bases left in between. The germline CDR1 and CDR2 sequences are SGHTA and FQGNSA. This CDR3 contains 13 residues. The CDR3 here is CASREISGNTIYF. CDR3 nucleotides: TGTGCCAGCAGAGAGATTTCTGGAAACACCATATATTTT.

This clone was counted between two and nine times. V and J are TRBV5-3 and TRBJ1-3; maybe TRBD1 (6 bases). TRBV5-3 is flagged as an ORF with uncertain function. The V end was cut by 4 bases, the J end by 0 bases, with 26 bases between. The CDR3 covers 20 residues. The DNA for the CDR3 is TGTGCCAGAAGCCCCCCAGGGGCGGGGGTTCAGGGGCCCTCTGGAAACACCATATATTTT. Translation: CARSPPGAGVQGPSGNTIYF.

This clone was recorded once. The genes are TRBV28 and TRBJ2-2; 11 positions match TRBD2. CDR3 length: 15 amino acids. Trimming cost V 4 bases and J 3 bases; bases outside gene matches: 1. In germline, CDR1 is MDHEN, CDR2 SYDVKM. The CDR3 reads CASSSGLADTGELFF. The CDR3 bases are TGTGCCAGCAGTTCGGGACTAGCGGACACCGGGGAGCTGTTTTTT.

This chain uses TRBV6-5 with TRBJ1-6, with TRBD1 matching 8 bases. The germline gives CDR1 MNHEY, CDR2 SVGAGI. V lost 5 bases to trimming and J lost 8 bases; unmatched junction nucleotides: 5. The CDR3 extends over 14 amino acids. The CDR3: CASSRGQGHSPLHF. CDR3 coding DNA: TGTGCCAGCAGTCGAGGACAGGGACATTCACCCCTCCACTTT.

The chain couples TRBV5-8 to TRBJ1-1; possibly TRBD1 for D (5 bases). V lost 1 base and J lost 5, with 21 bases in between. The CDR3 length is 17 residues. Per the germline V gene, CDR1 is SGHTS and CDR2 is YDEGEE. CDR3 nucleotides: TGTGCCAGCAGCTTGACCCAGGGAAGTAGAGGATGGACTGAAGCTTTCTTT. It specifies CASSLTQGSRGWTEAFF.

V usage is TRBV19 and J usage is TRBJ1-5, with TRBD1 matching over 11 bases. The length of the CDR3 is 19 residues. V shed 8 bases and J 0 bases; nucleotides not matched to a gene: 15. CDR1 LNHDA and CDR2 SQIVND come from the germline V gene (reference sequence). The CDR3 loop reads CASQGGDGTGGYSNQPQHF. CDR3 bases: TGTGCCAGTCAAGGAGGAGACGGGACAGGGGGTTATAGCAATCAGCCCCAGCATTTT.

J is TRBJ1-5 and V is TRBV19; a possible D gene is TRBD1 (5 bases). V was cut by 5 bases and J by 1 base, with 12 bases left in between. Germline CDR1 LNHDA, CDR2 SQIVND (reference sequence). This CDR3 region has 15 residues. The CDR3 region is CASSVVGGSNQPQHF. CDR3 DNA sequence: TGTGCCAGTAGTGTCGTGGGGGGGAGCAATCAGCCCCAGCATTTT.

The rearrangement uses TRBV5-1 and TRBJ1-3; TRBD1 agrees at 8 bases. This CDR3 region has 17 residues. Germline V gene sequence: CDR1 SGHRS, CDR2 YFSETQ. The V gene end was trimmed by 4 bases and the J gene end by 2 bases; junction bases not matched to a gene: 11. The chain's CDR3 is CASSTRITGGTGNTIYF. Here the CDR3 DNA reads TGCGCCAGCAGCACACGCATAACAGGGGGGACTGGAAACACCATATATTTT. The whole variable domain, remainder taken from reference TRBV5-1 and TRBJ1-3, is KAGVTQTPRYLIKTRGQQVTLSCSPISGHRSVSWYQQTPGQGLQFLFEYFSETQRNKGNFPGRFSGRQFSNSRSEMNVSTLELGDSALYLCASSTRITGGTGNTIYFGEGSWLTVV.

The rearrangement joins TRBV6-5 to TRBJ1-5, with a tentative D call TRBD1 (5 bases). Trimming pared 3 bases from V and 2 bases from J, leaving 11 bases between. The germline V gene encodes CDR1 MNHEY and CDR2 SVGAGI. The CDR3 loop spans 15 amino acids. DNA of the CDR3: TGTGCCAGCAGTTATAGGGGAGGGGGCAATCAGCCCCAGCATTTT. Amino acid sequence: CASSYRGGGNQPQHF.

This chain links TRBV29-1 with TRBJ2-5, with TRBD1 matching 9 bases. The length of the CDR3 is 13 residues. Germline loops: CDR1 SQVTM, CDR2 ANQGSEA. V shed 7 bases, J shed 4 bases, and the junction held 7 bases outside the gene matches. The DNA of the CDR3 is TGCAGCGCAGGCCGACAGGGGGGAGAGACCCAGTACTTC. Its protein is CSAGRQGGETQYF.

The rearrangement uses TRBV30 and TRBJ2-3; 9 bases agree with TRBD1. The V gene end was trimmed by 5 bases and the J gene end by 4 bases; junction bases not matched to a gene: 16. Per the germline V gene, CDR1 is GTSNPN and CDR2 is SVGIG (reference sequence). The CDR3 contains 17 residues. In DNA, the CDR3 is TGTGCCTGGCGGAGGGGGCGGGGACAGGGATTTGCAGATACGCAGTATTTT. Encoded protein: CAWRRGRGQGFADTQYF.

The CDR3 coding sequence is TGCGCCAGCAGCCCTACCCCGACGGGGAACACCGGGGAGCTGTTTTTT. It encodes CASSPTPTGNTGELFF. The J gene is TRBJ2-2, the V gene TRBV5-1, with no clear D. Per the germline V gene, CDR1 is SGHRS and CDR2 is YFSETQ. The CDR3 contains 16 residues. V was pared by 4 bases and J by 1 base, with 14 bases between.

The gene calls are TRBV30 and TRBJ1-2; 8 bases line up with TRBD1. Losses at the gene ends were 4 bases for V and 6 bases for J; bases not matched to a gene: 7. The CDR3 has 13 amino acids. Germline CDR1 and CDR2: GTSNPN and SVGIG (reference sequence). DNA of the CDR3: TGTGCCTGGAACCTGGACAGGGATCATGGCTACACCTTC. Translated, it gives CAWNLDRDHGYTF.

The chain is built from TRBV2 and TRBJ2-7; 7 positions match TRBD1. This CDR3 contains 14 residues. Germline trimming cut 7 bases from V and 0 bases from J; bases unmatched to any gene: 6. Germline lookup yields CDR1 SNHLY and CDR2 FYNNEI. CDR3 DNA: TGTGCCAGCATGGCGACAGGGATCTCCTACGAGCAGTACTTC. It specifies CASMATGISYEQYF.

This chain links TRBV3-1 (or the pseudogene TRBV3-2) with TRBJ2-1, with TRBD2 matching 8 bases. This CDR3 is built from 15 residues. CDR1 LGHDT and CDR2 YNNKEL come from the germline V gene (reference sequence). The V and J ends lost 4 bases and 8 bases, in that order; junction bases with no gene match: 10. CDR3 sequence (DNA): TGTGCCAGCAGCCTCCAGCGGGGGCGCCGGGATGAGCAGTTCTTC. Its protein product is CASSLQRGRRDEQFF.

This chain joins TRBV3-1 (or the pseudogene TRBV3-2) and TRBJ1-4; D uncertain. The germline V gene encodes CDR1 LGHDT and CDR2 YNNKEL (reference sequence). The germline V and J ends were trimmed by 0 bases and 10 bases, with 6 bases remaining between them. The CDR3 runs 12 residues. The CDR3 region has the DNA TGTGCCAGCAGCCAAGAAGGAGGAAAACTGTTTTTT. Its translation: CASSQEGGKLFF.

CDR3: CASSPTELYGYTF. The CDR3 DNA reads TGTGCCAGCAGTCCGACGGAGTTGTATGGCTACACCTTC. The chain recombines TRBV28 with TRBJ1-2; D is unclear. V was clipped by 5 bases and J by 5 bases, with 12 bases between them. From germline, CDR1 is MDHEN and CDR2 SYDVKM. There are 13 residues in the CDR3.

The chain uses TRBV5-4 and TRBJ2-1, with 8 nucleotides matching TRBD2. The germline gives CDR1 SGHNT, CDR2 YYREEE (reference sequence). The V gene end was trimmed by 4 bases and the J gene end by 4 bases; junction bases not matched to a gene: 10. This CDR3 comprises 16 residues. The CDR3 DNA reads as TGTGCCAGCAGCCCGCCGGGGGGGGGAGGTTACAATGAGCAGTTCTTC. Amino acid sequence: CASSPPGGGGYNEQFF.

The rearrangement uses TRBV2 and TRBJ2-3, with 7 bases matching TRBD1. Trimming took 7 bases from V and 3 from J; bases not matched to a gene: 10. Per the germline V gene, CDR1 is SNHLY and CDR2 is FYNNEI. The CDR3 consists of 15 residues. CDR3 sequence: CASNVGGYRTDTQYF. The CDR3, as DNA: TGTGCCAGCAACGTAGGGGGCTACCGGACAGATACGCAGTATTTT.

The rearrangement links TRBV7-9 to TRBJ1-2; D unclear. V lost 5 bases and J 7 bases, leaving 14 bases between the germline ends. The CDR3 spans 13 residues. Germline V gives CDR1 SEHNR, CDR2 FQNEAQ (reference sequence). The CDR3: CASSPLTVSGYTF. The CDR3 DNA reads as TGTGCCAGCAGCCCCCTTACGGTCTCTGGCTACACCTTC.

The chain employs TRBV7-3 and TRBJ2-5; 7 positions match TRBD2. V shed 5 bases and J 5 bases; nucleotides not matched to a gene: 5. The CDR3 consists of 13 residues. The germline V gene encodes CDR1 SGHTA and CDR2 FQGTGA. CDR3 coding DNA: TGTGCCAGCAGCGGCGGGAGCTCGGAGACCCAGTACTTC. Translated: CASSGGSSETQYF.